A single sample is the source of the 20 T cell receptor beta chains below, sequenced in a study of response to subunit inactivated influenza vaccine. TCRdb re-called the RT-PCR reads with MiXCR, one entry per CDR3 protein. The data contain more than 450,000 distinct CDR3 sequences, about 11% of them seen just once; the ten biggest clones take up about 10%. These records were also assigned to another study, of T cells expressing NK-cell markers. Per that paper: TCR beta cDNA was made by 5'RACE template switching with UMIs.

The sample consisted of PBMCs from blood, taken on the day of vaccination. These TCRs come from a man aged 45-65 years who received an inactivated influenza vaccine.

The chain combines TRBV11-2 with TRBJ2-3; D is perhaps TRBD2 (6 bases). CDR3 length: 19 residues. The V end was cut by 5 bases, the J end by 0 bases, with 24 bases between. Germline CDR1 is SGHAT and CDR2 is FQNNGV. The chain's CDR3 is CASSEGRLDRWTSTDTQYF. The CDR3 DNA sequence: TGTGCCAGCAGCGAGGGCCGACTAGACCGTTGGACTAGCACAGATACGCAGTATTTT.

This clonotype showed up just a few times. The V and J genes are TRBV7-2 and TRBJ1-3; D gene uncertain. From germline, CDR1 is SGHTA and CDR2 FQGNSA. V lost 4 bases, J lost 1 base, and 8 bases lay in between. The length of the CDR3 is 14 residues. The CDR3 nucleotides are TGTGCCAGCAGCTCAGGTTTTTCTGGAAACACCATATATTTT. Its protein is CASSSGFSGNTIYF. Full variable domain (rest looked up from reference TRBV7-2 and TRBJ1-3): GAGVSQSPSNKVTEKGKDVELRCDPISGHTALYWYRQSLGQGLEFLIYFQGNSAPDKSGLPSDRFSAERTGGSVSTLTIQRTQQEDSAVYLCASSSGFSGNTIYFGEGSWLTVV.

This clonotype was detected ten times or more. The chain employs TRBV5-1 and TRBJ2-4; D may correspond to TRBD1 or TRBD2 (6 bases each). Germline assignment: CDR1 SGHRS and CDR2 YFSETQ. The V gene lost 2 bases and the J gene lost 9 bases, with 9 bases spanning the gap. There are 12 residues in the CDR3. The CDR3 loop reads CASSFEGGIQYF. The CDR3 nucleotides read TGCGCCAGCAGCTTCGAGGGGGGCATTCAGTACTTC.

This clonotype was observed a handful of times. The chain combines TRBV5-1 with TRBJ2-1; D may be TRBD1 (5 bases). The CDR3 is 15 amino acids. Trimming shortened V by 1 base and J by 1 base, and 9 bases separated the two germline ends. Germline assignment: CDR1 SGHRS and CDR2 YFSETQ. The CDR3 bases are TGCGCCAGCAGCTTGACAGGCGATTCCTACAATGAGCAGTTCTTC. This codes for CASSLTGDSYNEQFF.

This rearrangement joins TRBV19 to TRBJ2-1, with unresolved D. Germline CDR1 LNHDA, CDR2 SQIVND (reference sequence). Trimming left V 5 bases short and J 1 base short, with 18 bases between. The CDR3 is 17 residues long. The CDR3 spells CASSWVQGLSSYNEQFF. The CDR3 nucleotides read TGTGCCAGTAGTTGGGTTCAAGGGCTCTCATCCTACAATGAGCAGTTCTTC.

This clonotype has just a few counts. The V gene is TRBV6-5, the J gene TRBJ2-2; D remains ambiguous. CDR3 length: 15 residues. CDR1 MNHEY and CDR2 SVGAGI come from the germline V gene. Trimming stripped 3 bases from V and 4 bases from J, with 12 bases between. In DNA form, the CDR3 reads TGTGCCAGCAGTTATAGCCAGTCGTTCACCGGGGAGCTGTTTTTT. Its protein product is CASSYSQSFTGELFF.

This clonotype was seen only a few times. The chain links TRBV4-2 to TRBJ1-4; D not certain. Germline CDR1 LGHNA, CDR2 YNFKEQ. The CDR3 consists of 15 residues. With 1 base removed from V and 5 bases from J, the gap between germline ends came to 11 bases. The DNA of the CDR3 is TGTGCCAGCAGCCAAGGAGTGGGCGGGAATGAAAAACTGTTTTTT. This gives the protein CASSQGVGGNEKLFF.

The chain links TRBV5-1 to TRBJ1-1, with a possible D match to TRBD1 (6 bases). V lost 0 bases and J 8 bases, leaving 14 bases between the germline ends. The CDR3 totals 14 residues. Germline lookup yields CDR1 SGHRS and CDR2 YFSETQ. CDR3 sequence (DNA): TGCGCCAGCAGCTTGGAACAGGGCCATTCGGAAGCTTTCTTT. Residues: CASSLEQGHSEAFF.

This clonotype was seen many times. The rearrangement joins TRBV5-1 to TRBJ1-2; D not certain. From germline, CDR1 is SGHRS and CDR2 YFSETQ. Trimming cost V 1 base and J 7 bases, with 14 bases left between them. The CDR3 extends over 14 amino acids. The CDR3, as DNA: TGCGCCAGCAGCTTGAATGTGGCAGGCCCTGGCTACACCTTC. Amino acids: CASSLNVAGPGYTF.

This clonotype was seen a few times. The rearrangement joins TRBV4-1 to TRBJ1-2; D gene unclear. The germline CDR1 and CDR2 sequences are MGHRA and YSYEKL. The CDR3 sequence is 13 residues long. Between the trimmed V and J ends, which lost 0 bases and 8 bases, there was a span of 10 bases. The CDR3 nucleotides are TGCGCCAGCAGCCAAGACGTCCCGTGGGGCTACACCTTC. Protein product: CASSQDVPWGYTF.

The chain has TRBV4-2 and TRBJ1-1; D unclear. Trimming shortened V by 6 bases and J by 1 base, and 9 bases separated the two germline ends. This CDR3 is 13 amino acids long. Germline-derived CDR1 and CDR2 are LGHNA and YNFKEQ. This chain's CDR3 is CASRVAGNTEAFF. Written as DNA, the CDR3 is TGTGCCAGCAGAGTTGCAGGGAACACTGAAGCTTTCTTT.

V gene TRBV2 combines with J gene TRBJ2-1; 16 bases agree with TRBD2. Looked up from germline, CDR1 is SNHLY and CDR2 is FYNNEI. The V gene end was trimmed by 6 bases and the J gene end by 5 bases; junction bases not matched to a gene: 7. The CDR3 has 17 residues. Written as DNA, the CDR3 is TGTGCCAGCAGCGGGACTAGCGGGAGGGCCCTAAACAATGAGCAGTTCTTC. Its protein product is CASSGTSGRALNNEQFF.

This clonotype was seen many times. Its ends do not fully match the called genes, so a read error is possible. The rearrangement links TRBV19 to TRBJ1-1, with D uncertain. The CDR3 is made up of 15 amino acids. CDR1 LNHDA and CDR2 SQIVND come from the germline V gene (reference sequence). In nucleotides, the CDR3 is TGTGCCAGTAGTACCCCCCGGACGGTCTACACTGAGGCTTTCTTT. It specifies CASSTPRTVYTEAFF.

This clonotype has ten or more counts. The chain has TRBV10-3 and TRBJ1-1, with D hard to call. The V gene's germline CDR1 is ENHRY and CDR2 SYGVKD. The CDR3 consists of 15 residues. V lost 1 base and J 1 base, leaving 10 bases between the germline ends. CDR3 in amino acids: CAISEYGRGNTEAFF. The CDR3 DNA sequence: TGTGCCATCAGTGAGTATGGACGGGGGAACACTGAAGCTTTCTTT.

In this sample, this clonotype turned up many times. The genes are TRBV24-1 and TRBJ2-2; 13 bases map to TRBD2. Germline V gives CDR1 KGHDR, CDR2 SFDVKD. Trimming at V came to 4 bases and at J to 6 bases, leaving 10 bases not matched to a gene. The CDR3 consists of 18 residues. CDR3: CATSDQKRTSGSPGELFF. Here the CDR3 DNA reads TGTGCCACCAGTGACCAGAAACGGACTAGCGGGAGCCCCGGGGAGCTGTTTTTT.

This clonotype was found a few times. The chain is built from TRBV12-3 or TRBV12-4 and TRBJ1-2, with TRBD1 as a possible D gene (6 bases). This CDR3 comprises 15 residues. Deletions cut 1 base from V and 2 bases from J, with 11 bases between. The CDR3 coding sequence is TGTGCCAGCAGTTTAGAGGGGGAAGCCAACTATGGCTACACCTTC. Its protein product is CASSLEGEANYGYTF.

This clonotype was detected a few times. This chain connects TRBV20-1 to TRBJ1-1; no firm D call. The germline V gene encodes CDR1 DFQATT and CDR2 SNEGSKA (reference sequence). The CDR3 runs to 13 residues. Trimming stripped 5 bases from V and 4 bases from J, with 14 bases between. CDR3 bases: TGCAGTGCTCAGCTGCTCCTGAGCACTGAAGCTTTCTTT. This translates into CSAQLLLSTEAFF.

This clonotype was found many times. This chain connects TRBV12-3 or TRBV12-4 to TRBJ1-1, with D possibly matching TRBD1 (6 bases). The CDR3 is 15 amino acids. Trimming left V 3 bases short and J 5 bases short, with 16 bases between. The CDR3, as DNA: TGTGCCAGCAGTTTGTCCCAGGTAGGGGGTACTGAAGCTTTCTTT. Protein product: CASSLSQVGGTEAFF.

This chain uses TRBV4-3 with TRBJ2-1; D not certain. Germline loops: CDR1 LGHNA, CDR2 YSLEER. Trimming shortened V by 0 bases and J by 0 bases, and 12 bases separated the two germline ends. This CDR3 spans 17 amino acids. CDR3 sequence: CASSQEPQRNSYNEQFF. The CDR3 region has the DNA TGCGCCAGCAGCCAAGAGCCCCAGCGAAACTCCTACAATGAGCAGTTCTTC.

This clonotype has only a few counts. The DNA of the CDR3 is TGTGCCAGCAGCGTAGCCCCCACCCGAGAAGATACGCAGTATTTT. Protein: CASSVAPTREDTQYF. The chain combines TRBV9 with TRBJ2-3; D is ambiguous. Trimming removed 0 bases from V and 5 bases from J, with 13 bases in between. The CDR3 runs to 15 residues. Germline CDR1 is SGDLS and CDR2 is YYNGEE.